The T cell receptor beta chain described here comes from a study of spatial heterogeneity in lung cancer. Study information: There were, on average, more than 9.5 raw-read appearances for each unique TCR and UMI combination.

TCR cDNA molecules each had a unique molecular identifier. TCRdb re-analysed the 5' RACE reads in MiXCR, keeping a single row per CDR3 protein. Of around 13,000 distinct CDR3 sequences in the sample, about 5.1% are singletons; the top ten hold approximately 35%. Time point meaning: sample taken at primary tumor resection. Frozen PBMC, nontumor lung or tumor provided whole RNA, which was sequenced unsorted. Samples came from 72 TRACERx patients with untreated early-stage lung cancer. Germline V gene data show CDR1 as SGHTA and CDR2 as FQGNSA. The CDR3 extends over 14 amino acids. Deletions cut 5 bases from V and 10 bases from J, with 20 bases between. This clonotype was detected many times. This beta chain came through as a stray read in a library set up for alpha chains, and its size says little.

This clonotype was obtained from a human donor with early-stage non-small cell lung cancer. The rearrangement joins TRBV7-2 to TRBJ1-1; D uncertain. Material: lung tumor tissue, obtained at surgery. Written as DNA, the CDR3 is TGTGCCAGCAGCCTTGTTGGGATCCCCTCGCGAGCTTTCTTT. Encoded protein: CASSLVGIPSRAFF.